What follows are 20 T cell receptor beta chains derived from one specimen sequenced in a study of cytomegalovirus exposure and HLA in healthy donors (dated by TCRdb to 2017 to 2019). The receptor library was made with the immunoSEQ multiplex PCR assay. TCRdb carries this immuneACCESS record with in-frame sequences only. Its versions omit some clonotypes, under half of them owing to an unresolved V gene in the studies checked, with the rest unexplained. The sample has about 110,000 clones on record, around 87% of them singletons. Around 1.4% of the sample goes to the ten largest clones. Sequenced sample: PBMCs. The receptors stem from a woman in her twenties or thirties in good health and CMV-seropositive.

This clone was seen once. The chain combines TRBV7-9 with TRBJ2-1; 7 nucleotides line up with TRBD2. J lost 0 bases, V lost 5 bases, and 10 bases had no gene match. This CDR3 is built from 17 residues. The germline CDR1 and CDR2 sequences are SEHNR and FQNEAQ (reference sequence). The CDR3 is CASSRTLALSSYNEQFF. The CDR3 region has the DNA TGTGCCAGCAGCCGGACACTAGCGCTGAGCTCCTACAATGAGCAGTTCTTC. Looking up the rest from reference TRBV7-9 and TRBJ2-1 gives the full variable domain: DTGVSQNPRHKITKRGQNVTFRCDPISEHNRLYWYRQTLGQGPEFLTYFQNEAQLEKSRLLSDRFSAERPKGSFSTLEIQRTEQGDSAMYLCASSRTLALSSYNEQFFGPGTRLTVL.

This clone was counted only a few times. The rearrangement links TRBV11-3 to TRBJ2-5, with D possibly matching TRBD2 (6 bases). The CDR3 runs to 15 residues. CDR1 is SGHNT and CDR2 is YENEEA in the germline V gene. The germline V and J ends were trimmed by 2 bases and 5 bases, with 15 bases remaining between them. The CDR3 region is CASSLQGTGLETQYF. CDR3 bases: TGTGCCAGCAGCTTACAAGGGACGGGACTCGAGACCCAGTACTTC.

This CDR3 reads CASSRREPGELFF. The CDR3 region has the DNA TGTGCCAGCAGCAGACGGGAGCCTGGGGAGCTGTTTTTT. The gene calls are TRBV7-6 and TRBJ2-2; perhaps TRBD2 as D (6 bases). Trimming left V 5 bases short and J 8 bases short, with 12 bases between. Per the germline V gene, CDR1 is SGHVS and CDR2 is FNYEAQ. This CDR3 region has 13 residues.

The V call is TRBV5-1, the J call TRBJ2-3; tentatively, D is TRBD1 (6 bases). This CDR3 spans 17 amino acids. Trimming took 4 bases from V and 2 from J, leaving 20 bases between them. Germline lookup yields CDR1 SGHRS and CDR2 YFSETQ. CDR3 amino acids: CASSSKETGYLTDTQYF. The CDR3 DNA reads TGCGCCAGCAGCAGCAAAGAAACAGGGTACCTCACAGATACGCAGTATTTT.

CDR3 protein: CASTPSGENEKLFF. Written as DNA, the CDR3 is TGTGCCAGCACACCCAGCGGGGAAAATGAAAAACTGTTTTTT. This chain joins TRBV28 and TRBJ1-4; D is ambiguous. The V gene's germline CDR1 is MDHEN and CDR2 SYDVKM. V was cut by 7 bases and J by 5 bases, with 14 bases left in between. CDR3 length equals 14 residues.

V and J are TRBV6-5 and TRBJ2-3; 12 positions agree with TRBD2. The CDR3 totals 14 residues. The V gene's germline CDR1 is MNHEY and CDR2 SVGAGI. Trimming took 5 bases from V and 7 from J; bases not matched to a gene: 4. The CDR3: CASSLTSGGYTQYF. The CDR3 DNA reads TGTGCCAGCAGTCTGACTAGCGGGGGTTATACGCAGTATTTT.

This clone was picked up one time. The V call is TRBV2, the J call TRBJ1-2, with 7 bases fitting TRBD1. V lost 2 bases and J lost 0; bases outside the gene matches: 3. The CDR3 consists of 15 residues. Germline loops: CDR1 SNHLY, CDR2 FYNNEI. CDR3 DNA: TGTGCCAGCAGTGAAAGGCAGGGGGCTAACTATGGCTACACCTTC. Its translation is CASSERQGANYGYTF.

The rearrangement links TRBV6-1 to TRBJ1-1, with a tentative D call TRBD1 (5 bases). The CDR3 covers 14 residues. V lost 6 bases to trimming and J lost 3 bases, with 14 bases between them. The germline V gene encodes CDR1 MNHNS and CDR2 SASEGT. In DNA form, the CDR3 reads TGTGCCAGCAGACATCAGGGCGGTTACACTGAAGCTTTCTTT. Amino acid sequence: CASRHQGGYTEAFF.

There are a few counts of this clone. J is TRBJ1-5 and V is TRBV6-1; tentative D call: TRBD1 (5 bases). With 3 bases removed from V and 2 bases from J, the gap between germline ends came to 23 bases. The germline gives CDR1 MNHNS, CDR2 SASEGT. The CDR3 spans 19 residues. The CDR3 bases are TGTGCCAGCAGTGAGAAAATGCCGGGGGGTGTTAACGGCAATCAGCCCCAGCATTTT. Translation gives CASSEKMPGGVNGNQPQHF.

This clone was detected only a few times. J is TRBJ2-3 and V is TRBV7-3; perhaps TRBD1 as D (6 bases). The CDR3 spans 14 residues. Trimming stripped 5 bases from V and 0 bases from J, with 9 bases between. CDR1 SGHTA and CDR2 FQGTGA come from the germline V gene. In DNA form, the CDR3 reads TGTGCCAGCAGCCCACAGGGCAGCACAGATACGCAGTATTTT. Protein product: CASSPQGSTDTQYF.

The CDR3 DNA reads as TGTGCCAGCAGCCCCCGACTAGGGTTCAATGAGCAGTTCTTC. It translates to CASSPRLGFNEQFF. This rearrangement joins TRBV5-4 to TRBJ2-1; D might be TRBD2 (6 bases). The germline V and J ends were trimmed by 4 bases and 6 bases, with 14 bases remaining between them. CDR1 and CDR2 from the germline V gene are SGHNT and YYREEE (reference sequence). CDR3 size: 14 residues.

The chain has TRBV10-3 and TRBJ1-6; 9 bases map to TRBD1. Germline CDR1 ENHRY, CDR2 SYGVKD. The length of the CDR3 is 13 residues. V was pared by 11 bases and J by 14 bases, with 13 bases of the junction left unmatched. CDR3 amino acids: CAARDRDAMTLHF. In nucleotides, the CDR3 is TGTGCCGCTCGGGACAGGGATGCTATGACCCTCCACTTT.

The chain couples TRBV18 to TRBJ2-1; TRBD1 matches 9 bases. Germline trimming cut 3 bases from V and 10 bases from J; bases unmatched to any gene: 16. The length of the CDR3 is 17 residues. In germline, CDR1 is KGHSH, CDR2 LQKENI. The CDR3 sequence is CASSPGQGNIGGIEQFF. The CDR3 DNA is TGTGCCAGCTCACCGGGACAGGGAAATATTGGCGGGATAGAGCAGTTCTTC.

V is TRBV6-5 and J is TRBJ1-6, with D unresolved. With 6 bases removed from V and 7 bases from J, the gap between germline ends came to 13 bases. The CDR3 consists of 14 residues. Germline-derived CDR1 and CDR2 are MNHEY and SVGAGI. CDR3 amino acids: CASSRDPRNSPLHF. The CDR3 region has the DNA TGTGCCAGCAGCCGGGATCCACGGAATTCACCCCTCCACTTT.

V usage is TRBV6-1 and J usage is TRBJ1-1; weak D call: TRBD1 (5 bases). The CDR3 extends over 13 amino acids. With 7 bases removed from V and 3 bases from J, the gap between germline ends came to 12 bases. Germline V CDR1 and CDR2: MNHNS, SASEGT. For the CDR3, the DNA is TGTGCCAGCACTATCGGGGGGGACACTGAAGCTTTCTTT. Its protein product is CASTIGGDTEAFF.

The count of this clone is one. The V and J genes are TRBV9 and TRBJ2-3; 10 nucleotides align to TRBD2. Germline lookup yields CDR1 SGDLS and CDR2 YYNGEE. The CDR3 is made up of 20 amino acids. The V gene end was trimmed by 2 bases and the J gene end by 0 bases; junction bases not matched to a gene: 15. Here the CDR3 reads CASSVSGGTRTRFSTDTQYF. The CDR3 DNA reads as TGTGCCAGCAGCGTTAGCGGGGGGACCCGCACTCGATTTAGCACAGATACGCAGTATTTT. The full variable domain, with the rest looked up from reference TRBV9 and TRBJ2-3, is DSGVTQTPKHLITATGQRVTLRCSPRSGDLSVYWYQQSLDQGLQFLIQYYNGEERAKGNILERFSAQQFPDLHSELNLSSLELGDSALYFCASSVSGGTRTRFSTDTQYFGPGTRLTVL.

The gene calls are TRBV5-1 and TRBJ2-6; 11 nucleotides agree with TRBD1. The trim removed 2 bases at V and 0 bases at J, leaving 7 bases unmatched. This CDR3 is built from 19 residues. In germline, CDR1 is SGHRS, CDR2 YFSETQ. DNA of the CDR3: TGCGCCAGCAGCTTACTGGGGACAGGGGGTAGCTCTGGGGCCAACGTCCTGACTTTC. Its translation: CASSLLGTGGSSGANVLTF.

The V call is TRBV4-1, the J call TRBJ1-2; a possible D gene is TRBD1 (5 bases). The length of the CDR3 is 16 residues. Per germline, CDR1 MGHRA and CDR2 YSYEKL. The ends were cut back, 0 bases at V and 4 bases at J, with 15 bases in the middle. The DNA of the CDR3 is TGCGCCAGCAGCCAAGAAGTGAGACAGAGGACCTATGGCTACACCTTC. Translation gives CASSQEVRQRTYGYTF.

This clone has just one count. The chain joins TRBV2 to TRBJ2-6, with 10 bases lining up with TRBD1. The length of the CDR3 is 16 residues. J was trimmed by 9 bases and V by 6 bases; bases with no gene match: 11. Germline lookup yields CDR1 SNHLY and CDR2 FYNNEI. The CDR3 DNA sequence: TGTGCCAGCAGCGGACAGGGGGGGGATGGTGACAACGTCCTGACTTTC. This translates into CASSGQGGDGDNVLTF.

The chain is built from TRBV5-4 and TRBJ1-4; 8 bases are a match to TRBD1. The ends lost 3 bases at V and 5 bases at J; junction bases unmatched: 6. The CDR3 extends over 15 amino acids. Germline V gives CDR1 SGHNT, CDR2 YYREEE (reference sequence). The CDR3 reads CASSSKQGGNEKLFF. The CDR3 nucleotides read TGTGCCAGCAGCTCAAAACAGGGGGGGAATGAAAAACTGTTTTTT. The full variable domain, completed using reference TRBV5-4 and TRBJ1-4, is ETGVTQSPTHLIKTRGQQVTLRCSSQSGHNTVSWYQQALGQGPQFIFQYYREEENGRGNFPPRFSGLQFPNYSSELNVNALELDDSALYLCASSSKQGGNEKLFFGSGTQLSVL.